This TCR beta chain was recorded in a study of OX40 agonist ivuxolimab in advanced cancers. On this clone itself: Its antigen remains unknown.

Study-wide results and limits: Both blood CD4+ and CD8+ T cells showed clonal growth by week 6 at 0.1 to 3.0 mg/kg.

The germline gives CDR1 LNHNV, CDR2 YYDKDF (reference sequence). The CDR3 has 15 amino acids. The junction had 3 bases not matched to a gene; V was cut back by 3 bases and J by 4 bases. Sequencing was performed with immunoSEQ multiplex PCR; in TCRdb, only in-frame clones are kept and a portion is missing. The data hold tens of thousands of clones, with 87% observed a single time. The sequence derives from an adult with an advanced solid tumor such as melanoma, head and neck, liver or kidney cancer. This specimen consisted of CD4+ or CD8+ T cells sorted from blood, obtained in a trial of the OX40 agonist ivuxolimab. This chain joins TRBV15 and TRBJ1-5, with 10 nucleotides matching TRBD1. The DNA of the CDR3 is TGTGCCACCAGCAGTGGGGACAGGGGAAATCAGCCCCAGCATTTT. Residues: CATSSGDRGNQPQHF.